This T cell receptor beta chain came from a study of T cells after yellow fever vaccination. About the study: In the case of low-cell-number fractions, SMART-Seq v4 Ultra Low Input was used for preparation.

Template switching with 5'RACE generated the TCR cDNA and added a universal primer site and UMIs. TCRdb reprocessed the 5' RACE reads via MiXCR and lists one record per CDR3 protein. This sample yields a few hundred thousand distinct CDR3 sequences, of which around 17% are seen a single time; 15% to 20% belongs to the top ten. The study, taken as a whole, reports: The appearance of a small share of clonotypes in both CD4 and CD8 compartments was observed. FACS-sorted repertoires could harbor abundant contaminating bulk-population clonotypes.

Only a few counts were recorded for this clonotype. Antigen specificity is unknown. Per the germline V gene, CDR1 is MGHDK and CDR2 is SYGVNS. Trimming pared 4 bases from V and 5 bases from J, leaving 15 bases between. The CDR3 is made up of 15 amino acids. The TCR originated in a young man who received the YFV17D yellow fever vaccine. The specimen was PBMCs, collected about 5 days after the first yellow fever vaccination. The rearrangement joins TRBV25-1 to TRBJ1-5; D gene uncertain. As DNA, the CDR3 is TGTGCCAGCAGTGGATCGACGTCCGGAGATCAGCCCCAGCATTTT. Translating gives CASSGSTSGDQPQHF.